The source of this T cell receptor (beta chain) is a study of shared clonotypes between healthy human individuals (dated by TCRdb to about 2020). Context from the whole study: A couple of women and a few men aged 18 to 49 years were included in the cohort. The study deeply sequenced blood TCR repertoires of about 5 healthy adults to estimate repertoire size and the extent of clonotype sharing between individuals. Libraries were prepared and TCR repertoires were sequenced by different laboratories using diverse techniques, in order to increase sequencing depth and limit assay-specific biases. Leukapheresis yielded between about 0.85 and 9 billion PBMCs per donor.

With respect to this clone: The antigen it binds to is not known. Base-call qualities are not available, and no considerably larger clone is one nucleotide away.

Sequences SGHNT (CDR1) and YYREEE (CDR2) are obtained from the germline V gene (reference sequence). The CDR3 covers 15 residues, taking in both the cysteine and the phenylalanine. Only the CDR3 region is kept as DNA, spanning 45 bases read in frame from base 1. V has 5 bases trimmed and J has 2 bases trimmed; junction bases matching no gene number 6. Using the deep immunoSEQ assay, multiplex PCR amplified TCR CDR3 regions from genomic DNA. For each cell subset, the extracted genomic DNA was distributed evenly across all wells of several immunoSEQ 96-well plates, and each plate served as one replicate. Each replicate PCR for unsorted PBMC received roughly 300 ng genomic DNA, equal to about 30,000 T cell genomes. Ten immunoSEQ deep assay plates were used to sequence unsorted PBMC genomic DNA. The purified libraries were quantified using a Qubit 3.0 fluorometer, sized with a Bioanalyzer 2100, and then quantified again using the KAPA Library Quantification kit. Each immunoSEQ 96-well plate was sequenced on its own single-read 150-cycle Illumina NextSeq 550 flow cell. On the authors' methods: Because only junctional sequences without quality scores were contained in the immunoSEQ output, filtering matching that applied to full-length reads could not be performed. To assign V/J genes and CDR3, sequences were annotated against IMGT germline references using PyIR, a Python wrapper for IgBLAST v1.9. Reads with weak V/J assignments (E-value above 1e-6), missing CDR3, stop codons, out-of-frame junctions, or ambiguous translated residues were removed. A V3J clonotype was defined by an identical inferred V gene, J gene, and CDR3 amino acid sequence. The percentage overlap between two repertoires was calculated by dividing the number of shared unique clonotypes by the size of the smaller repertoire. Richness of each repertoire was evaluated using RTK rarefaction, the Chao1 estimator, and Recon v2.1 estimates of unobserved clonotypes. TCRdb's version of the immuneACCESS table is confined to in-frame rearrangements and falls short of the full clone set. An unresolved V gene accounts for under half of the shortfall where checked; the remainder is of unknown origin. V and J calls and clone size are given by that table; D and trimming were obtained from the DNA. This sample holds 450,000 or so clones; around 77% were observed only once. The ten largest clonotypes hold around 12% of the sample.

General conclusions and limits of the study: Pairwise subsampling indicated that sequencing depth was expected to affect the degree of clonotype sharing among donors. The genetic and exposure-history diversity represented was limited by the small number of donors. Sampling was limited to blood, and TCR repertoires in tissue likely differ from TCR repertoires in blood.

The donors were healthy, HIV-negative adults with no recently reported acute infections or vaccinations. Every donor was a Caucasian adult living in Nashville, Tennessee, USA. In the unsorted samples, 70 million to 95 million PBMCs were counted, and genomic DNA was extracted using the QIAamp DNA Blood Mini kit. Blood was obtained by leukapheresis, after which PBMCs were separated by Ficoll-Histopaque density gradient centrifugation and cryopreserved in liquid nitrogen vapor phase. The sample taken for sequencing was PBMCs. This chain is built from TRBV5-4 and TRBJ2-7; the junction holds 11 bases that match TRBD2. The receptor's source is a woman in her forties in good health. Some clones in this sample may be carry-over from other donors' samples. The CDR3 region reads CASSRGLAGAYEQYF. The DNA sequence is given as TGTGCCAGCAGTCGAGGACTAGCGGGCGCCTACGAGCAGTACTTC.